The 22 T cell receptor beta chains below were found in one sample sequenced in a study of shared clonotypes between healthy human individuals. Profiling relied on immunoSEQ multiplex PCR, and the TCRdb table lists in-frame clones only, not all of them. The data show around 510,000 clones, just over 75% seen once. The sequencing input was PBMCs. These TCRs come from a woman in her thirties or forties in good health. Some clones in this sample may be carry-over from other donors' samples.

J is TRBJ2-3 and V is TRBV5-1; 8 nucleotides align to TRBD2. Germline CDR1 and CDR2: SGHRS and YFSETQ. The length of the CDR3 is 14 residues. V was clipped by 4 bases and J by 7 bases; unmatched bases: 8. The CDR3 here is CASSRSGRTNTQYF. CDR3 nucleotides: TGCGCCAGCAGCCGGAGCGGGAGAACGAATACGCAGTATTTT.

V gene TRBV15 combines with J gene TRBJ2-1; D gene ambiguous. V was shortened by 1 base and J by 6 bases, with 16 bases between the two germline ends. Germline loops: CDR1 LNHNV, CDR2 YYDKDF (reference sequence). CDR3 size: 16 residues. CDR3 amino acids: CATSRGASAHINEQFF. In DNA form, the CDR3 reads TGTGCCACCAGCAGAGGGGCTAGTGCTCATATCAATGAGCAGTTCTTC.

With respect to this clone: A much larger clone differs from this one at a single base, so this may be a read error. This CDR3 is also generated by other DNA sequences in the sample. This chain joins TRBV20-1 and TRBJ2-7; D remains ambiguous. This CDR3 has 11 amino acids. V lost 6 bases to trimming and J lost 0 bases, with 6 bases between them. Per the germline V gene, CDR1 is DFQATT and CDR2 is SNEGSKA (reference sequence). This CDR3 reads CSAGPSYEQYF. In DNA form, the CDR3 reads TGCAGTGCGGGCCCCTCCTACGAGCAGTACTTC.

This chain uses TRBV11-2 with TRBJ1-1, with 9 bases that match TRBD1. Trimming took 5 bases from V and 11 from J; bases not matched to a gene: 18. The CDR3 is 16 amino acids. Germline CDR1 and CDR2: SGHAT and FQNNGV. The CDR3 DNA follows: TGTGCCAGCAGCCTACTCGGACAGGGGAGCGACCTGAATGCTTTCTTT. It specifies CASSLLGQGSDLNAFF.

The rearrangement uses TRBV6-1 and TRBJ2-7; TRBD2 agrees at 8 bases. The J segment lost 2 bases and the V segment lost 3 bases, leaving 9 bases of the junction unmatched. Germline V lookup: CDR1 MNHNS, CDR2 SASEGT. CDR3 length: 16 residues. This chain's CDR3 is CASSDRLAGSTYEQYF. CDR3 nucleotides: TGTGCCAGCAGTGACCGATTAGCGGGATCCACCTACGAGCAGTACTTC.

This chain connects TRBV5-1 to TRBJ1-6; 11 nucleotides align to TRBD1. V shed 4 bases and J 5 bases; nucleotides not matched to a gene: 11. In germline, CDR1 is SGHRS, CDR2 YFSETQ. There are 18 residues in the CDR3. The CDR3 region is CASSATAGTGGNNSPLHF. The CDR3 DNA reads TGCGCCAGCAGCGCCACAGCCGGGACAGGGGGAAATAATTCACCCCTCCACTTT.

The genes are TRBV6-4 and TRBJ2-1; 8 nucleotides match TRBD2. The CDR3 has 16 residues. Germline loops: CDR1 MRHNA, CDR2 SNTAGT. The J segment lost 6 bases and the V segment lost 0 bases, leaving 7 bases of the junction unmatched. The CDR3 sequence: CASSDSSAGVSNEQFF. As DNA, the CDR3 is TGTGCCAGCAGTGACTCCTCAGCGGGAGTGTCCAATGAGCAGTTCTTC.

The chain joins TRBV7-9 to TRBJ2-2; TRBD2 aligns across 10 bases. The germline V gene has CDR1 SEHNR and CDR2 FQNEAQ (reference sequence). The CDR3 has 17 amino acids. J gave up 5 bases and V 2 bases, and 8 bases lay outside the gene matches. The CDR3 loop is CASSLRPSGSLTGELFF. CDR3 DNA: TGTGCCAGCAGCTTAAGGCCTAGCGGGAGTTTAACCGGGGAGCTGTTTTTT.

The genes are TRBV6-5 and TRBJ2-3; 10 bases line up with TRBD2. This CDR3 comprises 15 residues. Germline V gene data show CDR1 as MNHEY and CDR2 as SVGAGI. J was trimmed by 5 bases and V by 6 bases; bases with no gene match: 8. CDR3 protein: CASRPLAGVRDTQYF. DNA of the CDR3: TGTGCCAGCAGACCGCTAGCGGGAGTTAGAGATACGCAGTATTTT.

The chain couples TRBV5-6 to TRBJ2-3; either TRBD1 or TRBD2 may supply D (6 bases each). The germline V gene has CDR1 SGHDT and CDR2 YYEEEE. Trimming shortened V by 2 bases and J by 4 bases, and 8 bases separated the two germline ends. The CDR3 is 13 residues long. The CDR3 nucleotides are TGTGCCAGCAGCTTCGGGGGCGCAGATACGCAGTATTTT. This sequence encodes CASSFGGADTQYF.

This chain links TRBV11-2 with TRBJ2-5; D is possibly TRBD1 (6 bases). The CDR3 has 16 residues. CDR1 SGHAT and CDR2 FQNNGV come from the germline V gene. Trimming stripped 5 bases from V and 1 base from J, with 17 bases between. The CDR3 loop reads CASSPSLTGTQETQYF. Written as DNA, the CDR3 is TGTGCCAGCAGCCCTTCGTTGACAGGCACCCAAGAGACCCAGTACTTC. Variable domain in full (rest from reference TRBV11-2 and TRBJ2-5): EAGVAQSPRYKIIEKRQSVAFWCNPISGHATLYWYQQILGQGPKLLIQFQNNGVVDDSQLPKDRFSAERLKGVDSTLKIQPAKLEDSAVYLCASSPSLTGTQETQYFGPGTRLLVL.

CDR3 residues: CASSRGQGNSYEQYF. CDR3 nucleotides: TGCGCCAGCAGTCGCGGACAGGGAAACTCCTACGAGCAGTACTTC. The gene calls are TRBV4-3 and TRBJ2-7, with TRBD1 identical over 8 bases. After removal of 6 bases from V and 0 bases from J, the junction contained 7 bases not matched to a gene. CDR1 is LGHNA, CDR2 YSLEER, per germline. This CDR3 comprises 15 residues.

V is TRBV18 and J is TRBJ2-7, with D tentatively TRBD2 (6 bases). From germline, CDR1 is KGHSH and CDR2 LQKENI. The CDR3 length is 13 residues. Trimming left V 3 bases short and J 3 bases short, with 9 bases between. The CDR3 here is CASSPGLNYEQYF. Written as DNA, the CDR3 is TGTGCCAGCTCACCCGGACTAAACTACGAGCAGTACTTC.

This clone appeared a few times. The chain recombines TRBV29-1 with TRBJ1-5; tentatively, D is TRBD1 (5 bases). V lost 6 bases and J 5 bases, leaving 14 bases between the germline ends. Germline V gives CDR1 SQVTM, CDR2 ANQGSEA. The CDR3 covers 13 residues. The CDR3 region has the DNA TGCAGCGTCCTAGACAGCGCACATCAGCCCCAGCATTTT. Its protein is CSVLDSAHQPQHF.

V and J are TRBV4-1 and TRBJ1-2; no firm D call. Trimming pared 1 base from V and 4 bases from J, leaving 7 bases between. Germline V gene sequence: CDR1 MGHRA, CDR2 YSYEKL. The CDR3 is made up of 13 amino acids. The CDR3 DNA follows: TGCGCCAGCAGCCAAGGCCCAGTCTATGGCTACACCTTC. It encodes CASSQGPVYGYTF.

A word on this clone: It differs at one base from a far larger clone, so likely a read error. The chain is built from TRBV30 and TRBJ2-5, with D possibly being TRBD2 (5 bases). V dropped 3 bases and J dropped 5 bases, with 13 bases sitting between them. CDR1 and CDR2 from the germline V gene are GTSNPN and SVGIG (reference sequence). The CDR3 has 13 residues. The CDR3: CAWSRTRGETQYF. The CDR3 DNA reads TGTGCCTGGAGCAGGACTCGAGGGGAGACCCAGTACTTC.

J is TRBJ2-7 and V is TRBV9, with D maybe TRBD2 (6 bases). V shed 3 bases and J shed 0 bases, with 16 bases lying between them. This CDR3 is built from 16 residues. The V gene's germline CDR1 is SGDLS and CDR2 YYNGEE. The CDR3 bases are TGTGCCAGCAGCGCGCGGGACGGAGGCTACTCCTACGAGCAGTACTTC. Translating it yields CASSARDGGYSYEQYF.

This clone was picked up a small number of times. The rearrangement links TRBV2 to TRBJ2-3; a weak D match, TRBD2 (5 bases). Germline loops: CDR1 SNHLY, CDR2 FYNNEI. CDR3 length: 14 amino acids. Trimming removed 5 bases at V and 5 bases at J, with 14 bases between. The DNA of the CDR3 is TGTGCCAGCAGTAAGGTCCTTGAGGGAGATACGCAGTATTTT. Translating gives CASSKVLEGDTQYF.

The rearrangement joins TRBV7-2 to TRBJ2-7, with D possibly being TRBD2 (6 bases). The CDR3 is 15 amino acids. Germline V gene data show CDR1 as SGHTA and CDR2 as FQGNSA. Trimming took off 1 base at V and 3 bases at J, with 13 bases between the two ends. CDR3 DNA: TGTGCCAGCAGCTTAGATGCGACTAGGGGCTACGAGCAGTACTTC. Residues: CASSLDATRGYEQYF.

About this clone itself: A much larger clonotype is one base distant, so this may be a read error. The V call is TRBV30, the J call TRBJ2-3, with D maybe TRBD2 (6 bases). CDR3 length: 16 residues. Per the germline V gene, CDR1 is GTSNPN and CDR2 is SVGIG (reference sequence). V was cut by 2 bases and J by 1 base, with 16 bases left in between. In DNA, the CDR3 is TGTGCCTGGAGTACATTGGGGGGAGTGGGCACAGATACGCAGTATTTT. Translating it yields CAWSTLGGVGTDTQYF.

This clone was picked up one time. This chain links TRBV7-9 with TRBJ2-1; 10 bases map to TRBD1. Looked up from germline, CDR1 is SEHNR and CDR2 is FQNEAQ (reference sequence). The V segment lost 6 bases and the J segment 2 bases; nucleotides outside the gene matches: 4. This CDR3 has 15 residues. This chain's CDR3 is CASRRGQGPYNEQFF. The CDR3 DNA follows: TGTGCCAGCAGGAGGGGACAGGGGCCCTACAATGAGCAGTTCTTC. The full variable domain, completed using reference TRBV7-9 and TRBJ2-1, is DTGVSQNPRHKITKRGQNVTFRCDPISEHNRLYWYRQTLGQGPEFLTYFQNEAQLEKSRLLSDRFSAERPKGSFSTLEIQRTEQGDSAMYLCASRRGQGPYNEQFFGPGTRLTVL.

The gene calls are TRBV12-5 and TRBJ2-1; TRBD1 might be the D (5 bases). With 7 bases removed from V and 4 bases from J, the gap between germline ends came to 23 bases. Germline V lookup: CDR1 LGHNT, CDR2 FRNRAP. The length of the CDR3 is 17 residues. CDR3 DNA: TGTGCTAGTGCCATTATCAGGTGGGGCTGGGGATACAATGAGCAGTTCTTC. It specifies CASAIIRWGWGYNEQFF.